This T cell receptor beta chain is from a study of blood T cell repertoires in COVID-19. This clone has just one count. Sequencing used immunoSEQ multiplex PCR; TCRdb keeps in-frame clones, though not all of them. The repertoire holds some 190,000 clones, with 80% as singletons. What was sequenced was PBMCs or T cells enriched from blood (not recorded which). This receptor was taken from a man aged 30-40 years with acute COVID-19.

The CDR3 spells CASSLGGQMNTEAFF. In DNA form, the CDR3 reads TGTGCCAGCAGCTTAGGTGGACAGATGAACACTGAAGCTTTCTTT. The chain combines TRBV11-2 with TRBJ1-1; D may be TRBD1 (6 bases). V lost 1 base, J lost 0 bases, and 9 bases lay in between. There are 15 residues in the CDR3. Per germline, CDR1 SGHAT and CDR2 FQNNGV.